This T cell receptor beta chain was obtained from a study of response to subunit inactivated influenza vaccine. Germline trimming cut 5 bases from V and 0 bases from J; bases unmatched to any gene: 4. Looked up from germline, CDR1 is SGHTA and CDR2 is FQGNSA. The CDR3 loop spans 16 amino acids. With respect to this clonotype: Its antigen is as yet unknown.

Study-wide points: It was the authors' suggestion that each seasonal influenza vaccination recruits few new T cells.

TCRdb itself ran the RT-PCR reads through MiXCR, one entry per CDR3 protein. Among roughly 630,000 distinct CDR3 sequences, about 14% were seen once, and the ten largest hold 7.5% to 8%. This TCR derives from a man aged 45-60 years who received an inactivated influenza vaccine. The gene calls are TRBV7-2 and TRBJ2-7; 13 bases are a match to TRBD2. Material: PBMCs from blood, obtained around two weeks before vaccination. DNA for the CDR3: TGTGCCAGCAGCCGACGGACTAGCGGGAGCTCCTACGAGCAGTACTTC. Protein: CASSRRTSGSSYEQYF.